Detailed here is one TCR beta chain. Method: immunoSEQ multiplex PCR; TCRdb's copy keeps in-frame clones and lacks some. The repertoire consists of under 20,000 clones, with 87% occurring once and the leading ten covering less than 2.5%. The sample belongs to a study of neoadjuvant nivolumab and ipilimumab in lung cancer. CDR1 and CDR2 from the germline V gene are SGHVS and FNYEAQ. V lost 2 bases, J lost 5 bases, and 7 bases stayed unmatched. This CDR3 region has 15 residues. The chain uses TRBV7-6 and TRBJ1-1, with 8 bases that match TRBD1. The clonotype was recovered from an adult with non-small cell lung cancer. Material: peripheral blood, obtained before neoadjuvant nivolumab, alone or with ipilimumab. The CDR3: CASSLTNRGNTEAFF. The CDR3 DNA is TGTGCCAGCAGCTTAACGAACAGGGGGAATACTGAAGCTTTCTTT.